The rows below give T cell receptor beta chains drawn from one sample of a study of CD8+ T cells in alopecia areata. Only in-frame clones appear in the TCRdb table, and some are missing; sequencing was by immunoSEQ multiplex PCR. The table has about 98,000 clones, under 45% seen once. Sequenced: CD4+ T cells sorted from blood. The receptors originated from a human donor with alopecia areata. CDR3s include the opening cysteine and the closing phenylalanine or tryptophan. The D gene is left open where the match is weak. Clone size appears in some rows only: once, few, many, or a class for an expanded clone.

TRBJ2-3 | TRBV4-1 | once | NA | 16 | TGCGCCAGCAGCCAAGATCTTACCAATGGGTTGGATACGCAGTATTTT | CASSQDLTNGLDTQYF
TRBJ1-1 | TRBV29-1 | NA | NA | 12 | TGCAGCGTGCAGGGGATGAACACTGAAGCTTTCTTT | CSVQGMNTEAFF
TRBJ2-1 | TRBV30 | NA | NA | 13 | TGTGCCTGGAGTAGAGGAGGGGGAAATGAGCAGTTCTTC | CAWSRGGGNEQFF
TRBJ2-1 | TRBV29-1 | few | NA | 17 | TGCAGCACCCGGAGGGGTGGAACAGGGGAAGGGGTGAGTGAGCAGTTCTTC | CSTRRGGTGEGVSEQFF
TRBJ2-6 | TRBV28 | many | NA | 16 | TGTGCCAGCAGACGCCCGATCAGCTCTGGGGCCAACGTCCTGACTTTC | CASRRPISSGANVLTF
TRBJ1-5 | TRBV28 | few | NA | 12 | TGTGCCCTCGGAGGGCGGGATCAGCCCCAGCATTTT | CALGGRDQPQHF
TRBJ2-1 | TRBV4-2 | NA | NA | 18 | TGTGCCAGCAGCCAAGTTACGCAGGCAAACGTAGGTAACAATGAGCAGTTCTTC | CASSQVTQANVGNNEQFF
TRBJ2-3 | TRBV7-2 | NA | NA | 16 | TGTGCCAGCAGCTTGGTCGCGGGCAGTCGCACAGATACGCAGTATTTT | CASSLVAGSRTDTQYF
TRBJ2-1 | TRBV4-1 | NA | NA | 17 | TGCGCCAGCAGCCAAGTAGTGCGGGGCCCCTCCTACAATGAGCAGTTCTTC | CASSQVVRGPSYNEQFF
TRBJ2-1 | TRBV30 | once | TRBD2 | 15 | TGTGCCTGGAGTGTACTAGCGGCCTCGCCCAATGAGCAGTTCTTC | CAWSVLAASPNEQFF
TRBJ2-2 | TRBV7-2 | NA | TRBD2 | 15 | TGTGCCAGCAGCTTCAGCGGGGGGGCCGCCGGGGAGCTGTTTTTT | CASSFSGGAAGELFF
TRBJ2-1 | TRBV29-1 | NA | NA | 14 | TGCAGCGTAGGCCAGCAGGCCAAATACAATGAGCAGTTCTTC | CSVGQQAKYNEQFF
TRBJ2-5 | TRBV29-1 | NA | NA | 12 | TGCAGCGTAACGCCGGGCGACCAGACCCAGTACTTC | CSVTPGDQTQYF
TRBJ1-6 | TRBV7-2 | NA | NA | 14 | TGTGCCAGCAGCCTAGGACAGATTAATTCACCCCTCCACTTT | CASSLGQINSPLHF
TRBJ2-3 | TRBV29-1 | NA | NA | 14 | TGCAGCGTTGAAGTGTCGGGATCCACAGATACGCAGTATTTT | CSVEVSGSTDTQYF
TRBJ1-1 | TRBV2 | NA | NA | 16 | TGTGCCAGCAGTTGGGGTACGTTGGGGAACAACACTGAAGCTTTCTTT | CASSWGTLGNNTEAFF
TRBJ2-5 | TRBV7-9 | few | TRBD2 | 14 | TGTGCCAGCAGCCCCGGACTAGCGGGAGAGACCCAGTACTTC | CASSPGLAGETQYF
TRBJ2-3 | TRBV30 | NA | TRBD2 | 14 | TGTGCCTACAACCGGCGGGAGTGGTCAGATACGCAGTATTTT | CAYNRREWSDTQYF
TRBJ2-1 | TRBV29-1 | few | NA | 14 | TGCAGCGTTGCCTTGAGGCTAGTTGGCAATGAGCAGTTCTTC | CSVALRLVGNEQFF
TRBJ2-7 | TRBV4-2 | once | NA | 17 | TGTGCCAGCAGCCAATTGTTAAGGACGGAAAGCTCCTACGAGCAGTACTTC | CASSQLLRTESSYEQYF
TRBJ2-5 | TRBV7-9 | NA | TRBD1 | 12 | TGTGCCAGCAGTCGACAGGGAGAGACCCAGTACTTC | CASSRQGETQYF
TRBJ1-2 | TRBV27 | NA | NA | 13 | TGTGCCAGCAGCCAGGACAGAGTCAGGGGCTACACCTTC | CASSQDRVRGYTF
TRBJ1-2 | TRBV5-6 | few | NA | 12 | TGTGCCAGCAGCTTGACGTCGGATGGCTACACCTTC | CASSLTSDGYTF
TRBJ2-5 | TRBV2 | NA | NA | 15 | TGTGCCAGCAGTGAGCACGTCCAACGATCACTAACAAAGTACTTC | CASSEHVQRSLTKYF
TRBJ1-2 | TRBV6-5 | NA | NA | 12 | TGTGCCAGCACTGCGGGGTATCAGGGCTACACCTTC | CASTAGYQGYTF